This T cell receptor beta chain appears in the sequencing data of a study of blood T cell repertoires in COVID-19. Background on the study: Collection of acute and convalescent COVID-19 samples took place in the United States, Italy and Spain.

Repertoires were generated with immunoSEQ multiplex PCR, while TCRdb's copy carries only in-frame clones and drops some. The sample shows about 160,000 clones, over 65% of them seen only once. With 1 base removed from V and 6 bases from J, the gap between germline ends came to 6 bases. The CDR3 consists of 12 residues. Germline values: CDR1 SEHNR, CDR2 FQNEAQ (reference sequence). Cohort 3 donors were reported recovered after two negative PCRs, clearance, or symptom resolution. Sample: PBMCs or T cells enriched from blood (not recorded which). This receptor was obtained from a woman between 45 and 60 years old who had recovered from COVID-19. This rearrangement joins TRBV7-9 to TRBJ1-1; D gene unclear. The CDR3 bases are TGTGCCAGCAGCTTAGGCCGCGCTGAAGCTTTCTTT. Residues: CASSLGRAEAFF.